The clone carrying this T cell receptor (beta chain) was counted at least ten times. The record originates from a study of spatial heterogeneity in lung cancer. All TCR cDNA molecules were individually tagged with a unique molecular identifier. TCRdb analysed the 5' RACE reads with MiXCR anew, one entry per CDR3 protein. The table includes roughly 48,000 distinct CDR3 sequences, about 5.8% detected once. CDR1 and CDR2 from the germline V gene are SGHRS and YFSETQ. The CDR3 consists of 19 residues. Losses at the gene ends were 2 bases for V and 1 base for J; bases not matched to a gene: 9. Time point denoted: sample taken at primary tumor resection. The authors sequenced whole RNA from tumor, nontumor lung or frozen PBMC without sorting.

The source was PBMCs, collected at surgery. J is TRBJ2-1 and V is TRBV5-1; 13 bases are shared with TRBD2. The TCR comes from a male donor with early-stage non-small cell lung cancer. This CDR3 reads CASSLGLAGAQISYNEQFF. For the CDR3, the DNA is TGCGCCAGCAGCTTAGGACTAGCGGGAGCCCAAATATCCTACAATGAGCAGTTCTTC.